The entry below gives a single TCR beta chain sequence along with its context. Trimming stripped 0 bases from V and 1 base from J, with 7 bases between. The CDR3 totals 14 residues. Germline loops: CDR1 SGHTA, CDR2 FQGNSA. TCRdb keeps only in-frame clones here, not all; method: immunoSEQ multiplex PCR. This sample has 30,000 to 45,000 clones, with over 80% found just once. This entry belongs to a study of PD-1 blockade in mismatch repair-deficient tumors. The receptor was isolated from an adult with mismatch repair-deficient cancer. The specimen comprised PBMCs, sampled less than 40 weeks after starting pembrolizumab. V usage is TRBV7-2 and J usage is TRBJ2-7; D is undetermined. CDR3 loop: CASSLAAKSYEQYF. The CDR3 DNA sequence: TGTGCCAGCAGCTTAGCGGCAAAATCCTACGAGCAGTACTTC.